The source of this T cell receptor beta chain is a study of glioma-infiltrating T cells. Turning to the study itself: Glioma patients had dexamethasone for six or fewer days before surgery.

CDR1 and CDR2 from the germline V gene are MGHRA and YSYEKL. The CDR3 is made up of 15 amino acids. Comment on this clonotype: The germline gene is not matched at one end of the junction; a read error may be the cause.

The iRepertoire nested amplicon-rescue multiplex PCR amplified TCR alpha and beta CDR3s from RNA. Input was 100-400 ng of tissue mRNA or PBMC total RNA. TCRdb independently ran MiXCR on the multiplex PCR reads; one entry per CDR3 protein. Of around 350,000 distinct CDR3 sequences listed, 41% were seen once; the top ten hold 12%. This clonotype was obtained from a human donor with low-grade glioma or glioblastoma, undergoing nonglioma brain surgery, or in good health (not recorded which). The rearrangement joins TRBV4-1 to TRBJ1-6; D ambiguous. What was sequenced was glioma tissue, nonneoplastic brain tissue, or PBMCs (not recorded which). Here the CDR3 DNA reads TGCACCAGCAGCCAAGGCTTCGCCGGGAATTCACCCCTCCACTTT. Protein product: CTSSQGFAGNSPLHF.